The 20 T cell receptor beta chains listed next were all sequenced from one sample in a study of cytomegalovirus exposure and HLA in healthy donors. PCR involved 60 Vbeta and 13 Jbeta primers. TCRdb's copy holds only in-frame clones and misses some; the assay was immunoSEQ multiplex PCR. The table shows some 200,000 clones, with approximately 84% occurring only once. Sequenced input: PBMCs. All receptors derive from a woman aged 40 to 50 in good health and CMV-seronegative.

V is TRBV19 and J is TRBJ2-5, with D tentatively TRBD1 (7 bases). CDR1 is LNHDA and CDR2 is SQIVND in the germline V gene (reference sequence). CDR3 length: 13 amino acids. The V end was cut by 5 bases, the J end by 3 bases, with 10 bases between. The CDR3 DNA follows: TGTGCCAGTAGTGCGGGACAGAAAGAGACCCAGTACTTC. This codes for CASSAGQKETQYF.

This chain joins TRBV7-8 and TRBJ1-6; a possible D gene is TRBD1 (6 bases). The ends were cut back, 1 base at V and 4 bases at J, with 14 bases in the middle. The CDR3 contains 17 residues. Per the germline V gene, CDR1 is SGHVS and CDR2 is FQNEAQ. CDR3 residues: CASSLEGRDTYNSPLHF. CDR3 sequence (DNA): TGTGCCAGCAGCTTAGAGGGCCGGGACACGTATAATTCACCCCTCCACTTT.

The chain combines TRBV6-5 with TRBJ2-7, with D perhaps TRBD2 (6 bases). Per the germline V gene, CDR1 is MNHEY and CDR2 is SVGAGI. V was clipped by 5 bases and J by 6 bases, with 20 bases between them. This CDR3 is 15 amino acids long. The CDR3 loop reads CASSPLEGGGREQYF. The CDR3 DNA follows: TGTGCCAGCAGTCCCCTGGAGGGAGGTGGCCGCGAGCAGTACTTC.

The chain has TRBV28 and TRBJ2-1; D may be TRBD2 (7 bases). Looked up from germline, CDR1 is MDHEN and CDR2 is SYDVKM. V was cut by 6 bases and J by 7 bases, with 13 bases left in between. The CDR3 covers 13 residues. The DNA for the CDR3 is TGTGCCAGCAGGTTACAGGGAGGGAATGAGCAGTTCTTC. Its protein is CASRLQGGNEQFF. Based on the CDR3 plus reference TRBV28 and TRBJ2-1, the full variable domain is DVKVTQSSRYLVKRTGEKVFLECVQDMDHENMFWYRQDPGLGLRLIYFSYDVKMKEKGDIPEGYSVSREKKERFSLILESASTNQTSMYLCASRLQGGNEQFFGPGTRLTVL.

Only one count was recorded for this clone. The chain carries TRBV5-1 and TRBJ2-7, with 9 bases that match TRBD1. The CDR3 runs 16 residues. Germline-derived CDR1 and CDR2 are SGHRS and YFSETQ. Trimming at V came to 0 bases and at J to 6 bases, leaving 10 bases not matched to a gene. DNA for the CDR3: TGCGCCAGCAGCTTGGGGCACTCCGGGACAGGGTTCGAGCAGTACTTC. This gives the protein CASSLGHSGTGFEQYF.

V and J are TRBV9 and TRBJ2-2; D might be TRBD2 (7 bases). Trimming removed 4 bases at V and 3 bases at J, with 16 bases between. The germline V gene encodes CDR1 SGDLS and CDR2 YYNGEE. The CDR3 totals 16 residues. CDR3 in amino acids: CASSPKGGRDTGELFF. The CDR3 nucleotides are TGTGCCAGCAGCCCTAAGGGGGGGCGGGACACCGGGGAGCTGTTTTTT.

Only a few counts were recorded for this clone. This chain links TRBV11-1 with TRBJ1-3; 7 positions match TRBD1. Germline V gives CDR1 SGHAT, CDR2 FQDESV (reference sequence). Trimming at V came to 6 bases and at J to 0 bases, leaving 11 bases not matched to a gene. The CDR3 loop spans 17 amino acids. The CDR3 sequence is CASSLDPGTDSGNTIYF. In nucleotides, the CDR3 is TGTGCCAGCAGTCTTGACCCCGGGACAGACTCTGGAAACACCATATATTTT.

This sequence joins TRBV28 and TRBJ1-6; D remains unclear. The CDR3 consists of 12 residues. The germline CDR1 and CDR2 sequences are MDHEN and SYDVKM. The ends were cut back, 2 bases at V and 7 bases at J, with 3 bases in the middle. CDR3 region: CASSLQNSPLHF. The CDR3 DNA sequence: TGTGCCAGCAGTTTACAGAATTCACCCCTCCACTTT. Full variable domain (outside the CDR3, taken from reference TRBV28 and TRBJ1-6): DVKVTQSSRYLVKRTGEKVFLECVQDMDHENMFWYRQDPGLGLRLIYFSYDVKMKEKGDIPEGYSVSREKKERFSLILESASTNQTSMYLCASSLQNSPLHFGNGTRLTVT.

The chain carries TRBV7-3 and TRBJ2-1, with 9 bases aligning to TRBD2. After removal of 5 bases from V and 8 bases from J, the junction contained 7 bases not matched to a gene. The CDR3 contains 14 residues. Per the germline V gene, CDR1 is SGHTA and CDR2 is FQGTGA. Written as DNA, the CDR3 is TGTGCCAGCAGCGCGGGCGGGACTAGCTATGAGCAGTTCTTC. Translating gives CASSAGGTSYEQFF.

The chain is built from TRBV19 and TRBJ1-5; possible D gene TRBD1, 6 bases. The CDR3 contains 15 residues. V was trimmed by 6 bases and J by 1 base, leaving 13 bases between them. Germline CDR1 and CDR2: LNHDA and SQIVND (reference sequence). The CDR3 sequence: CASSLGGNSNQPQHF. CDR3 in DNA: TGTGCCAGTAGCCTAGGGGGAAACAGCAATCAGCCCCAGCATTTT.

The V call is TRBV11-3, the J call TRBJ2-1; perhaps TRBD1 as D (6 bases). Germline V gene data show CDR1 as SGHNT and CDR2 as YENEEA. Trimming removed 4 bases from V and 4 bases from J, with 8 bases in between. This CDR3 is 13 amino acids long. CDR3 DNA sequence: TGTGCCAGCAGCTCAACAGGGTACAATGAGCAGTTCTTC. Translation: CASSSTGYNEQFF.

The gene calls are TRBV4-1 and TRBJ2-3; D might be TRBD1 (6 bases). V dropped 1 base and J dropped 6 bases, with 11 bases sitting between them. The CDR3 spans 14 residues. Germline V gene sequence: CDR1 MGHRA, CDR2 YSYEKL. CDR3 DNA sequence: TGCGCCAGCAGCCAAGTGGGGGCCTTTGATACGCAGTATTTT. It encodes CASSQVGAFDTQYF.

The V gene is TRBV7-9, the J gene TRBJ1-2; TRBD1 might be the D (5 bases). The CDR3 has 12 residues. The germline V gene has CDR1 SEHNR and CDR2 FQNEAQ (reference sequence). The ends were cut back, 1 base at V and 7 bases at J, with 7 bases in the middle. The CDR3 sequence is CASSLETAGYTF. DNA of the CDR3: TGTGCCAGCAGCTTAGAGACAGCTGGCTACACCTTC.

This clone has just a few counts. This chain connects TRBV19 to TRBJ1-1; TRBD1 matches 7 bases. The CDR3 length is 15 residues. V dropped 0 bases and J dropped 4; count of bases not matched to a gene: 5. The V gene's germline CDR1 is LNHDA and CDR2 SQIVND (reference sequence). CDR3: CASSIDTGVVTEAFF. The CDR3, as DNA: TGTGCCAGTAGTATAGACACAGGGGTGGTCACTGAAGCTTTCTTT.

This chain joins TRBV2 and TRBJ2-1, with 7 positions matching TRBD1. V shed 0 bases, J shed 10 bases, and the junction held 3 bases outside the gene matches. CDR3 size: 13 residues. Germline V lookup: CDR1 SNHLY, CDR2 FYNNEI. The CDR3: CASSEAKTGEQFF. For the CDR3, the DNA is TGTGCCAGCAGTGAAGCCAAGACAGGGGAGCAGTTCTTC. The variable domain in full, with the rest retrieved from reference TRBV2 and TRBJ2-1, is EPEVTQTPSHQVTQMGQEVILRCVPISNHLYFYWYRQILGQKVEFLVSFYNNEISEKSEIFDDQFSVERPDGSNFTLKIRSTKLEDSAMYFCASSEAKTGEQFFGPGTRLTVL.

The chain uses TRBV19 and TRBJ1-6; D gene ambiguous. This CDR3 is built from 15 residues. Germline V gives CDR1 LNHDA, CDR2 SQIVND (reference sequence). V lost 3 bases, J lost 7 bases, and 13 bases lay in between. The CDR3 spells CASSIRRLANSPLHF. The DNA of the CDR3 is TGTGCCAGTAGTATCCGGAGGTTGGCAAATTCACCCCTCCACTTT.

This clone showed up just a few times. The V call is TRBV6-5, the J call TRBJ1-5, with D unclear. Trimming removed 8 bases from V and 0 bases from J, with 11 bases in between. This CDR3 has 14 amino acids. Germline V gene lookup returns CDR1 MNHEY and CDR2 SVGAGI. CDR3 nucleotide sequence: TGTGCCAGCTCCACCGGTACTAGCAATCAGCCCCAGCATTTT. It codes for CASSTGTSNQPQHF.

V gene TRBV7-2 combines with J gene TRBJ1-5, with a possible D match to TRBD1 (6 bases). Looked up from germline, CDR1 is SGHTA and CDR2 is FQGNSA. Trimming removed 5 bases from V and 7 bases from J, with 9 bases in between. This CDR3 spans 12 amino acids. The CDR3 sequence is CASSAQGQPQHF. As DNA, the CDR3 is TGTGCCAGCAGCGCACAGGGACAGCCCCAGCATTTT.

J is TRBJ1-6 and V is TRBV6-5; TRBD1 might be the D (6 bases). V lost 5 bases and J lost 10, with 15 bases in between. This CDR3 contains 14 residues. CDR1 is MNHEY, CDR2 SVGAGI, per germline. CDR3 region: CASSRKAGESPLHF. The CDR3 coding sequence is TGTGCCAGCAGTCGGAAGGCAGGGGAATCACCCCTCCACTTT.

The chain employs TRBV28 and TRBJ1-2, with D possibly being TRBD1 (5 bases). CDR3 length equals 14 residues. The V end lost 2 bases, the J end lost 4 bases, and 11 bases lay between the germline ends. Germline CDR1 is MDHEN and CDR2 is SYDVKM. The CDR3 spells CASSLERGRYGYTF. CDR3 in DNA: TGTGCCAGCAGTTTAGAGCGGGGCCGCTATGGCTACACCTTC.